This TCR beta chain emerged from a study of blood T cell repertoires in COVID-19. Study-level information: T cells, B-cell-depleted T cells, or PBMCs supplied cDNA or gDNA.

Germline assignment: CDR1 ENHRY and CDR2 SYGVKD. The CDR3 sequence is 15 residues long. V was shortened by 0 bases and J by 7 bases, with 15 bases between the two germline ends. Original processing notes: It was from reference gene primer amplification that nucleated cell counts were estimated. Assay: immunoSEQ multiplex PCR; the TCRdb copy retains only in-frame clones and omits some. V and J calls and clone size are as listed in that table; D and trimming were resolved from the DNA. The sample gives tens of thousands of clones, around 86% of which show up once; 25% to 30% is in the top ten. Sequenced sample: peripheral blood. This rearrangement joins TRBV10-3 to TRBJ2-5; possible D gene TRBD1, 6 bases. The TCR comes from a man between 45 and 60 years old with active or convalescent COVID-19. CDR3 region: CAISESRGAEGTQYF. As DNA, the CDR3 is TGTGCCATCAGTGAGTCCAGGGGCGCTGAGGGGACCCAGTACTTC.